Listed below are T cell receptor beta chains from one sample, sequenced in a study of blood T cell repertoires in COVID-19. Generated by immunoSEQ multiplex PCR, the TCRdb table keeps only in-frame clones and is missing some. The sample contains about 250,000 clones, 85% to 90% of which appear only once. The specimen sequenced was PBMCs or T cells enriched from blood (not recorded which). The receptors here all came from a man aged 18 to 30 who had recovered from COVID-19. Both conserved end residues are part of each CDR3. A D gene is named only where the DNA matches it firmly. A clone size is listed for some rows: how often the clone was seen (once, few, many), or a class if it is expanded.

V	size	J	D	DNA	CDR3
TRBV11-2	NA	TRBJ2-5	NA	TGTGCCAGCAGCTTAGCACTAGCCGTAGAGACCCAGTACTTC	CASSLALAVETQYF
TRBV30	NA	TRBJ2-3	NA	TGTGCCTGGAGTGCCCCCAACGGGGTAACAGATACGCAGTATTTT	CAWSAPNGVTDTQYF
TRBV9	NA	TRBJ2-1	TRBD2	TGTGCCAGCAGCGTAGTTCTGGGGGGGAATGAGCAGTTCTTC	CASSVVLGGNEQFF
TRBV12-3/TRBV12-4	NA	TRBJ2-2	NA	TGTGCCAGCACCGGGGGCGGGGAGCTGTTTTTT	CASTGGGELFF
TRBV5-6	once	TRBJ2-1	NA	TGTGCCAGCAGCTTTTTCACAGCCACGGCCCCTGCCAACAATGAGCAGTTCTTC	CASSFFTATAPANNEQFF
TRBV30	NA	TRBJ2-1	TRBD2	TGTGCCTGGAGTCGAGCGGGGGTGGTTGATGAGCAGTTCTTC	CAWSRAGVVDEQFF
TRBV27	NA	TRBJ1-2	NA	TGTGCCAGCAGTCCCACGAACAGTAGCTACACCTTC	CASSPTNSSYTF
TRBV2	few	TRBJ1-1	TRBD1	TGTGCCAGCAGTTTCGACAGGGCTGGTGAAGCTTTCTTT	CASSFDRAGEAFF
TRBV5-4	NA	TRBJ1-6	TRBD1	TGTGCCAGCAGCCCCGGACAGGGCGTTCGCTCACCCCTCCACTTT	CASSPGQGVRSPLHF
TRBV2	NA	TRBJ1-6	NA	TGTGCCAGCAGTGAAGTTCGGCCAGGGTTTTCACCCCTCCACTTT	CASSEVRPGFSPLHF
TRBV3-1/TRBV3-2	NA	TRBJ2-4	TRBD1	TGTGCCAGCAGCCAAGCAGGGGGCGGAGGGAGAAAAAACATTCAGTACTTC	CASSQAGGGGRKNIQYF
TRBV11-3	few	TRBJ2-2	TRBD1	TGTGCCAGCAGCCGGCGTGGGACAGACTACACCGGGGAGCTGTTTTTT	CASSRRGTDYTGELFF
TRBV29-1	NA	TRBJ2-7	NA	TGCAGCGCTAAACCCCCCGATGGGGGCCTGGACGAGCAGTACTTC	CSAKPPDGGLDEQYF
TRBV28	NA	TRBJ1-2	NA	TGTGCCAGCAGTTTATTATCGACGGACAGCCTCTATGGCTACACCTTC	CASSLLSTDSLYGYTF
TRBV6-5	NA	TRBJ2-1	NA	TGTGCCAGCAGTTACTTCGCAGGGGATGAGCAGTTCTTC	CASSYFAGDEQFF
TRBV6-2/TRBV6-3	NA	TRBJ1-2	NA	TGTGCCAGCAGTATGACAGACCTCTTTGGCTACACCTTC	CASSMTDLFGYTF
TRBV14	NA	TRBJ1-6	NA	TGTGCCAGCAGCCAAGCCGTCGGTTCACCCCTCCACTTT	CASSQAVGSPLHF
TRBV6-1	NA	TRBJ2-1	NA	TGTGCCAGCAGTGAAGGGCGGGACTTATACAATGAGCAGTTCTTC	CASSEGRDLYNEQFF
TRBV28	NA	TRBJ2-7	TRBD2	TGTGCCAGCAGTTTAGGGGCTAGCGGTACCTACGAGCAGTACTTC	CASSLGASGTYEQYF
TRBV11-2	NA	TRBJ2-1	TRBD1	TGTGCCAGCAGCTTATTGTTGGGACAGGGGTCCTACAATGAGCAGTTCTTC	CASSLLLGQGSYNEQFF
TRBV11-2	once	TRBJ1-2	NA	TGTGCCAGCAGCTTTTCCCGTGGGGGAGGGAATGGCTACACCTTC	CASSFSRGGGNGYTF
TRBV6-5	once	TRBJ2-1	NA	TGTGCCAGCAGCGGAGGGGAAAATGAGCAGTTCTTC	CASSGGENEQFF
TRBV6-6	NA	TRBJ2-2	NA	TGTGCCAGCAGTTACTCGGGGGGCGGGGAGCTGTTTTTT	CASSYSGGGELFF
TRBV18	NA	TRBJ2-7	NA	TGTGCCAGCTCAGGGCAGAGCTCCTACGAGCAGTACTTC	CASSGQSSYEQYF
TRBV5-4	few	TRBJ1-2	NA	TGTGCCAGCAGCTTGGATCCAGGTCCCTATGGCTACACCTTC	CASSLDPGPYGYTF
TRBV29-1	once	TRBJ1-1	TRBD1	TGCAGCGTTGAGTTGCGGACAGGGTATCCTGAAGCTTTCTTT	CSVELRTGYPEAFF
TRBV2	NA	TRBJ2-2	TRBD2	TGTGCCAGCAGTCTTACTAGCGGGGGAGGGGCCGGGGAGCTGTTTTTT	CASSLTSGGGAGELFF
TRBV28	NA	TRBJ1-1	NA	TGTGCCAGCAGTTTATGGAACAGGGCGAACACTGAAGCTTTCTTT	CASSLWNRANTEAFF
TRBV7-9	once	TRBJ1-2	TRBD1	TGTGCCAGCAGCACCGGCACAGGGGTGGGCTATGGCTACACCTTC	CASSTGTGVGYGYTF
TRBV11-2	NA	TRBJ2-7	NA	TGTGCCAGCAGCCCCTTTGCGGGCAGCTCCTACGAGCAGTACTTC	CASSPFAGSSYEQYF
TRBV5-1	NA	TRBJ2-6	TRBD2	TGCGCCAGCAGTGTAGCGGGTCCTGGGGCCAACGTCCTGACTTTC	CASSVAGPGANVLTF
TRBV12-3/TRBV12-4	NA	TRBJ1-1	NA	TGTGCCAGCAGTTTCTTCGGGAGGGAAGCTTTCTTT	CASSFFGREAFF